One TCR beta chain is described in this entry. The authors ran a second PCR of about 6 to 11 cycles using a sample-barcoded 5' primer and a J-beta primer mix. MiXCR was run by TCRdb on the 5' RACE reads, yielding one entry per CDR3 protein. The sample records 800,000 to 1,000,000 distinct CDR3 sequences, 48% being singletons. This CDR3 contains 16 residues. Trimming shortened V by 4 bases and J by 10 bases, and 20 bases separated the two germline ends. This sample stems from a study of blood T cells in healthy people across ages. The chain recombines TRBV12-3 or TRBV12-4 with TRBJ1-6; D is unresolved. The specimen was blood. This TCR was recovered from a man aged 25-45 years in good health. CDR3 loop: CASSSAGLGVRSPLHF. CDR3 nucleotide sequence: TGTGCCAGCAGTTCCGCTGGGCTCGGGGTGAGGTCACCCCTCCACTTT.